The present T cell receptor (beta chain) was sequenced within a study of blood T cell repertoires in COVID-19. Study-wide background: COVID-19 samples collected from the United States, Italy and Spain covered acute and convalescent phases. T cells, B-cell-depleted T cells, or PBMCs supplied cDNA or gDNA.

The CDR3 spans 13 residues. The trim removed 4 bases at V and 7 bases at J, leaving 5 bases unmatched. Germline V gives CDR1 SQVTM, CDR2 ANQGSEA. Original processing methods: Estimated nucleated cell counts came from reference gene primer amplification. The method was immunoSEQ multiplex PCR; TCRdb's version includes in-frame clones alone and lacks a portion of them. That table is the source of V, J and clone size, and D and trimming were worked out from the DNA. The sample has a few hundred thousand clones; around 82% are singletons. This clone was seen a handful of times. This TCR was sampled from a woman aged 30 to 39 who had recovered from COVID-19. Sample: peripheral blood. The chain links TRBV29-1 to TRBJ1-1, with 11 bases that match TRBD1. The CDR3 DNA is TGCAGCGTTGGGGGACAGGGGGTCCTTGAAGCTTTCTTT. Amino acid sequence: CSVGGQGVLEAFF.